This TCR beta chain appears in the sequencing data of a study of tissue T cells after allogeneic stem cell transplantation. Points from the study as a whole: TCR repertoires tracked anatomic similarity, regardless of disease or transplant status. Some tissue clones might be persisting host cells; their alloreactivity or antigen specificity was not determined.

Repertoires were generated with immunoSEQ multiplex PCR, while TCRdb's copy carries only in-frame clones and drops some. This table holds fewer than 5,500 clones, roughly 47% found once. This clone was counted a single time. Its matching antigen is unknown. Gene names refer to mouse genes. The read ends 1 residue before the CDR3 terminus; that terminus is restored from the germline J gene. Additional DNA sequences in this sample encode the identical CDR3. The germline V gene encodes CDR1 GFQATS and CDR2 STVNSAI. The CDR3 has 15 amino acids. Trimming cost V 1 base and J 3 bases; bases outside gene matches: 5. The time point is: mouse harvest day 7 after allogeneic transplant. Tail vein injection delivered 10^7 T-cell-depleted bone marrow cells and 10^6 splenic CD5+ T cells.

The clonotype originates from a female BALB/c mouse given C57BL/6 T cells with graft-versus-host disease after an allogeneic hematopoietic cell transplant. V and J are TRBV20 and TRBJ2-4; TRBD2 matches at 9 bases. Material for sequencing was gut tissue. The CDR3 loop reads CGARGWGGVQNTLYF. The part of the CDR3 DNA that was read is TGTGGTGCTAGGGGCTGGGGGGGTGTACAAAACACCTTGTAC.